This is a list of T cell receptor beta chains from one sample in a study of T cell repertoires in cytomegalovirus infection. TCRdb redid the calling of the reads with MiXCR, one entry per CDR3 protein. The data show 120,000 to 150,000 distinct CDR3 sequences, with 6.5% seen just once and approximately 19% held by the top ten. Sequences were obtained from PBMCs. Source of these receptors: a human donor in good health (CMV status not recorded). Some clones in this sample may be carry-over from other donors' samples. Each CDR3 is given with its conserved first and last residue. The order of the fields is D gene, J gene, V gene, clone size, CDR3 DNA, CDR3 protein. A D gene is named only where the DNA matches it firmly. Size is stated for part of the rows, as once, few or many counts, or as a class when the clone is expanded.

-,TRBJ2-7,TRBV7-9,many,TGTGCCACCCTTCAACAGTCAGGGATCAGCTACGAGCAGTACTTC,CATLQQSGISYEQYF
TRBD1,TRBJ1-1,TRBV18,few,TGTGCCAGCTCACTAACAGGGGTCGGCACTGAAGCTTTCTTT,CASSLTGVGTEAFF
-,TRBJ2-7,TRBV20-1,-,TGCAGTGCTAGTGGGGACAAGACCTACGAGCAGTACTTC,CSASGDKTYEQYF
-,TRBJ1-4,TRBV4-2,-,TGTGCCAGTAGATCGACAACTAATGAAAAACTGTTTTTT,CASRSTTNEKLFF
-,TRBJ2-2,TRBV7-3,many,TGTGCCAGCAGCGCCCGATCCGCGACCGGGGAGCTGTTTTTT,CASSARSATGELFF
TRBD2,TRBJ2-7,TRBV20-1,few,TGCAGTGCTAGAGTGGGACTAGCGGGGGTGCCTAACTCCTACGAGCAGTACTTC,CSARVGLAGVPNSYEQYF
TRBD1,TRBJ2-7,TRBV7-2,many,TGTGCCAGCAGTGAGAGGGCAGGGGGCTACGAGCAGTACTTC,CASSERAGGYEQYF
-,TRBJ1-1,TRBV5-4,many,TGTGCCAGCAGCCTCCGGGACACCGGCACTGAAGCTTTCTTT,CASSLRDTGTEAFF
-,TRBJ1-2,TRBV7-8,many,TGTGCCAGCAGCCGAATACCGACGGGCCGGGGAGGCTACACCTTC,CASSRIPTGRGGYTF
-,TRBJ1-4,TRBV14,few,TGTGCCAGCAGCCAAGATAACAGGGATGCAGAAAAACTGTTTTTT,CASSQDNRDAEKLFF
-,TRBJ2-7,TRBV6-6,once,TGTGCCAGCAGGTCCGACTCCTACGAGCAGTACTTC,CASRSDSYEQYF
-,TRBJ2-1,TRBV7-3,many,TGTGCCAGCAGCCCGCCAGGGGGGGGAAATGAGCAGTTCTTC,CASSPPGGGNEQFF
-,TRBJ2-5,TRBV20-1,-,TGCAGTGCTAGAGAGGATCCCAGGAAAGAGACCCAGTACTTC,CSAREDPRKETQYF
TRBD2,TRBJ2-3,TRBV28,many,TGTGCCAGCAGTTCCTTGCACTGGCTAGCGGGGGGAGTGGCAGATACGCAGTATTTT,CASSSLHWLAGGVADTQYF
-,TRBJ1-6,TRBV7-3,many,TGTGCCAGCAGCCCCGGAGGAGATAGGGTTTCACCCCTCCACTTT,CASSPGGDRVSPLHF
-,TRBJ2-5,TRBV6-2/TRBV6-3,-,TGTGCCAGCAGGGAGACCGGGACGAAAGAGACCCAGTACTTC,CASRETGTKETQYF
TRBD1,TRBJ1-1,TRBV7-9,-,TGTGCCAGCAGCCCGGAGTGGGGACAGGGGAACACTGAAGCTTTCTTT,CASSPEWGQGNTEAFF
-,TRBJ2-7,TRBV14,many,TGTGCCAGCAGCCCCTACAATGCCGAGCAGTACTTC,CASSPYNAEQYF
-,TRBJ2-5,TRBV15,many,TGTGCCACGGCCCGTTTCGGGGGTGAGACCCAGTACTTC,CATARFGGETQYF
TRBD2,TRBJ2-5,TRBV28,many,TGTGCCAGCAGTAGGACTAGCCTTGGTGAGACCCAGTACTTC,CASSRTSLGETQYF
-,TRBJ1-1,TRBV28,once,TGTGCCAGCAGGACAGGCCGATCTGAAGCTTTCTTT,CASRTGRSEAFF
-,TRBJ2-7,TRBV7-9,many,TGTGCCAGCAGCTCGCCAGGGCTAACTGCCCTAACCTACGAGCAGTACTTC,CASSSPGLTALTYEQYF
-,TRBJ2-2,TRBV19,few,TGTGCCAGTAGTATAGGGGTTAGCCTCCACACCGGGGAGCTGTTTTTT,CASSIGVSLHTGELFF
TRBD2,TRBJ2-5,TRBV7-8,many,TGTGCCAGCCGAATAGCTAGCGGACAAGAGACCCAGTACTTC,CASRIASGQETQYF
-,TRBJ1-2,TRBV18,-,TGTGCCAGCTCAGTTACAGGAGAGAATGGCTACACCTTC,CASSVTGENGYTF
-,TRBJ1-4,TRBV27,few,TGTGCCAGCAGTAATGCCGTTCTCGGTAATTCTGAAAAACTGTTTTTT,CASSNAVLGNSEKLFF
TRBD2,TRBJ2-1,TRBV5-1,many,TGCGCCAGCAGCTGGACAGCCCGGGGGGGCAATGAGCAGTTCTTC,CASSWTARGGNEQFF
-,TRBJ1-1,TRBV7-2,many,TGTGCCAGCAGCTTTGTCGGGACAGAAGCTTTCTTT,CASSFVGTEAFF
-,TRBJ2-3,TRBV11-1,many,TGTGCCAGCAGCCTCGGGACGGAGCGAGGCGATACGCAGTATTTT,CASSLGTERGDTQYF
TRBD2,TRBJ2-7,TRBV15,few,TGTGCCACCAGCAGTAGCCACCTTACTAGCGGGAGCCCCTACGAGCAGTACTTC,CATSSSHLTSGSPYEQYF
-,TRBJ2-3,TRBV2,many,TGTGCCAGCAGTGAATCGGTACTGCGGGCAGATACGCAGTATTTT,CASSESVLRADTQYF
TRBD2,TRBJ2-7,TRBV7-8,many,TGTGCCAGCAGCTCCCGTCGCGGTAGCGGGGGACCCTACGAGCAGTACTTC,CASSSRRGSGGPYEQYF
TRBD1,TRBJ2-1,TRBV7-3,few,TGTGCCAGCAGCTTTCGCCCGGGACAGCCGGACAATGAGCAGTTCTTC,CASSFRPGQPDNEQFF
-,TRBJ1-1,TRBV7-2,many,TGTGCCAGCAGCTCAATGTGGGTAACCTGGAAGGCCACTGAAGCTTTCTTT,CASSSMWVTWKATEAFF
-,TRBJ1-2,TRBV7-8,many,TGTGCCAGCAGCCCGGGGACCATCCCAGTTGACTATGGCTACACCTTC,CASSPGTIPVDYGYTF
-,TRBJ2-6,TRBV10-3,few,TGTGCCTTCAGTGAGTCGACGGGGGCCAACGTCCTGACTTTC,CAFSESTGANVLTF
TRBD1,TRBJ2-3,TRBV7-3,many,TGTGCCAGCAGCCCAAGCGGACAGGGAAGCACAGATACGCAGTATTTT,CASSPSGQGSTDTQYF
-,TRBJ2-3,TRBV24-1,many,TGTGCCACCAGTCCCCCATTAAGCACAGATACGCAGTATTTT,CATSPPLSTDTQYF
-,TRBJ2-7,TRBV19,many,TGTGCCAGTAGGTCGGGACCCTACGAGCAGTACTTC,CASRSGPYEQYF
-,TRBJ2-3,TRBV7-3,many,TGTGCCAGCAGCTTAAGAGGCGGGGGCGCCACAGATACGCAGTATTTT,CASSLRGGGATDTQYF
-,TRBJ1-2,TRBV5-1,many,TGCGCCAGCAGCTTCGGCAACAACTATGGCTACACCTTC,CASSFGNNYGYTF
-,TRBJ1-5,TRBV2,few,TGTGCCAGCAGTGAACAGGGAGTGGGCAATCAGCCCCAGCATTTT,CASSEQGVGNQPQHF
-,TRBJ1-4,TRBV7-2,many,TGTGCCAGCAGCCCCGACAGTGCCGCGGGGGAAAAACTGTTTTTT,CASSPDSAAGEKLFF
TRBD1,TRBJ2-7,TRBV7-2,many,TGTGCCAGCAGCCCACTTAGGGGGCTCGAGCAGTACTTC,CASSPLRGLEQYF
TRBD1,TRBJ2-6,TRBV28,few,TGTGCCAGCAGCGGACAGGGTGTAGGGGCCAACGTCCTGACTTTC,CASSGQGVGANVLTF
-,TRBJ2-1,TRBV29-1,few,TGCAGCGTCGCCAGTTGGGCGGGGAGTTACAATGAGCAGTTCTTC,CSVASWAGSYNEQFF
-,TRBJ2-5,TRBV7-8,few,TGTGCCAGCAGCTCGAGGGACACCCTACAAGAGACCCAGTACTTC,CASSSRDTLQETQYF
-,TRBJ2-5,TRBV20-1,-,TGCAGTGCGCAAAGAGGGGAGACCCAGTACTTC,CSAQRGETQYF
-,TRBJ2-3,TRBV7-8,few,TGTGCCAGCAGCTTAGCGCCCCATCTAGCGCTTAGCACAGATACGCAGTATTTT,CASSLAPHLALSTDTQYF
-,TRBJ1-1,TRBV7-2,many,TGTGCCAGCAGCTTATGGCCGGCAGGGGCCGACATGAACACTGAAGCTTTCTTT,CASSLWPAGADMNTEAFF
-,TRBJ1-4,TRBV27,-,TGTGCCAGCAGTTTTAGCGGGGGTGAAAAACTGTTTTTT,CASSFSGGEKLFF